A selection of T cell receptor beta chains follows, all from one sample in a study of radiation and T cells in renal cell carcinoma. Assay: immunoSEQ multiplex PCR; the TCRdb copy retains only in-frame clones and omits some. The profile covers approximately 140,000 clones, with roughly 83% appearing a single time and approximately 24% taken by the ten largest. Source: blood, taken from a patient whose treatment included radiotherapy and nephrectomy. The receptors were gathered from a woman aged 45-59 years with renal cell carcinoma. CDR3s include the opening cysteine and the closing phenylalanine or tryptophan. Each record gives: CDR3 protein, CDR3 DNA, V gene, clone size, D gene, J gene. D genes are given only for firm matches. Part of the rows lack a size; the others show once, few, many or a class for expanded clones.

CASSFGTPNYGYTF	TGTGCCAGCAGTTTTGGGACACCTAACTATGGCTACACCTTC	TRBV6-5	NA	NA	TRBJ1-2
CASSPGQEYGYTF	TGTGCCAGCTCACCCGGACAGGAGTATGGCTACACCTTC	TRBV18	once	TRBD1	TRBJ1-2
CASSLGAKAGNTIYF	TGTGCCAGTAGCCTAGGGGCGAAGGCTGGAAACACCATATATTTT	TRBV19	NA	NA	TRBJ1-3
CASSSTSYQPQHF	TGTGCCAGTAGTAGTACAAGTTATCAGCCCCAGCATTTT	TRBV19	NA	NA	TRBJ1-5
CAISESSDQNTEAFF	TGTGCCATCAGTGAGTCGTCAGACCAAAACACTGAAGCTTTCTTT	TRBV10-3	once	NA	TRBJ1-1
CASIGTADGRPQHF	TGTGCCAGTATTGGGACAGCCGATGGTAGGCCCCAGCATTTT	TRBV19	few	TRBD1	TRBJ1-5
CASSIGGGRVEKLFF	TGTGCCAGTAGTATCGGAGGGGGACGAGTTGAAAAACTGTTTTTT	TRBV19	NA	NA	TRBJ1-4
CASRRDTQGTQYF	TGTGCCAGCAGACGAGACACACAAGGGACCCAGTACTTC	TRBV7-9	NA	NA	TRBJ2-5
CASSLSGQGYGYTF	TGTGCCAGCAGTTTATCGGGACAGGGGTATGGCTACACCTTC	TRBV27	NA	TRBD1	TRBJ1-2
CASSLPPGLEETQYF	TGTGCCAGCAGCTTACCCCCAGGACTCGAAGAGACCCAGTACTTC	TRBV7-9	NA	NA	TRBJ2-5
CASSAGDRSYNEQFF	TGCGCCAGCAGCGCTGGGGACCGCTCCTACAATGAGCAGTTCTTC	TRBV5-1	NA	NA	TRBJ2-1
CASSPGAGDEQYF	TGCGCCAGCAGCCCCGGGGCAGGGGACGAGCAGTACTTC	TRBV5-1	NA	NA	TRBJ2-7